This is a list of T cell receptor beta chains from one sample in a study of shared clonotypes between healthy human individuals. TCRdb's table, derived via immunoSEQ multiplex PCR, lists solely in-frame clones and lacks some. The data hold about 96,000 clones, with more than 45% observed a single time. Sequenced input: PBMCs. These receptors all stem from a middle-aged woman in good health. Some clones in this sample may be carry-over from other donors' samples. The CDR3 runs from the conserved cysteine through the conserved F or W. Fields, in order: D gene, J gene, V gene, clone size, CDR3 DNA, CDR3 protein. The D gene is left open where the match is weak. Part of the rows lack a size; the others show once, few, many or a class for expanded clones.

d_call: NA
j_call: TRBJ1-2
v_call: TRBV27
clone_size: once
cdr3_nt: TGTGCCAGCACCGGGCCGGGGGGCGGCTACACCTTC
cdr3_aa: CASTGPGGGYTF

d_call: NA
j_call: TRBJ1-1
v_call: TRBV29-1
clone_size: NA
cdr3_nt: TGCAGCGCCCAGCTGAACACTGAAGCTTTCTTT
cdr3_aa: CSAQLNTEAFF

d_call: NA
j_call: TRBJ2-1
v_call: TRBV28
clone_size: once
cdr3_nt: TGTGCCAGCAGTCTCCCCCGCGACAGACCTTCCTACAATGAGCAGTTCTTC
cdr3_aa: CASSLPRDRPSYNEQFF

d_call: TRBD1
j_call: TRBJ1-1
v_call: TRBV27
clone_size: many
cdr3_nt: TGTGCCAGCAGTTTCAGGGGGGGATTGAACACTGAAGCTTTCTTT
cdr3_aa: CASSFRGGLNTEAFF

d_call: TRBD1
j_call: TRBJ2-3
v_call: TRBV28
clone_size: few
cdr3_nt: TGTGCCAGCAGCCTGACAGGGGAAGGCACAGATACGCAGTATTTT
cdr3_aa: CASSLTGEGTDTQYF

d_call: NA
j_call: TRBJ1-3
v_call: TRBV25-1
clone_size: many
cdr3_nt: TGTGCCAGCAGTGTAAAGGCAGGAAACACCATATATTTT
cdr3_aa: CASSVKAGNTIYF

d_call: TRBD2
j_call: TRBJ2-7
v_call: TRBV18
clone_size: NA
cdr3_nt: TGTGCCAGCTCACCTCCGACTAGCGGGAGGAACGAGCAGTACTTC
cdr3_aa: CASSPPTSGRNEQYF

d_call: NA
j_call: TRBJ2-1
v_call: TRBV7-3
clone_size: NA
cdr3_nt: TGTGCCAGCAGCCCCGACCGGGACACGTTAATCTTC
cdr3_aa: CASSPDRDTLIF

d_call: NA
j_call: TRBJ2-7
v_call: TRBV11-2
clone_size: NA
cdr3_nt: TGTGCCAGCAGGCCACCGAAGGGGGACGCCTACGAGCAGTACTTC
cdr3_aa: CASRPPKGDAYEQYF

d_call: TRBD2
j_call: TRBJ2-7
v_call: TRBV4-3
clone_size: many
cdr3_nt: TGCGCCAGCAGCCCGGGGGGGGACTACGAGCAGTACTTC
cdr3_aa: CASSPGGDYEQYF

d_call: TRBD1
j_call: TRBJ2-7
v_call: TRBV5-4
clone_size: many
cdr3_nt: TGTGCCAGCAGCCGCAAAGACAGGGGTGGGAACTACGAGCAGTACTTC
cdr3_aa: CASSRKDRGGNYEQYF

d_call: TRBD1
j_call: TRBJ1-5
v_call: TRBV30
clone_size: few
cdr3_nt: TGTGCCTGGAGGGACAGGGACAATCAGCCCCAGCATTTT
cdr3_aa: CAWRDRDNQPQHF

d_call: NA
j_call: TRBJ1-3
v_call: TRBV5-1
clone_size: NA
cdr3_nt: TGCGCCAGCAGCTTGGGAGGCAACGTTGGAAACACCATATATTTT
cdr3_aa: CASSLGGNVGNTIYF

d_call: TRBD1
j_call: TRBJ1-1
v_call: TRBV5-6
clone_size: many
cdr3_nt: TGTGCCAGCAGCTCAAGGGACAGGGGAACTGAAGCTTTCTTT
cdr3_aa: CASSSRDRGTEAFF

d_call: NA
j_call: TRBJ2-7
v_call: TRBV7-9
clone_size: NA
cdr3_nt: TGTGCCAGCAGCCCGCAGTCCCGCGAGCAGTACTTC
cdr3_aa: CASSPQSREQYF

d_call: NA
j_call: TRBJ1-4
v_call: TRBV11-2
clone_size: NA
cdr3_nt: TGTGCCAGCAGCTCAGGACAGCTCACTAATGAAAAACTGTTTTTT
cdr3_aa: CASSSGQLTNEKLFF

d_call: NA
j_call: TRBJ2-1
v_call: TRBV5-4
clone_size: many
cdr3_nt: TGTGCCAGCAGCTTGGTAGGGAGTCGGTACAATGAGCAGTTCTTC
cdr3_aa: CASSLVGSRYNEQFF

d_call: NA
j_call: TRBJ1-1
v_call: TRBV2
clone_size: many
cdr3_nt: TGTGCCACCAGGGGTTTTAACACTGAAGCTTTCTTT
cdr3_aa: CATRGFNTEAFF

d_call: TRBD1
j_call: TRBJ2-5
v_call: TRBV2
clone_size: few
cdr3_nt: TGTGCCAGCAGTGTAGAACAGGGGGCTGGGACCCAGTACTTC
cdr3_aa: CASSVEQGAGTQYF

d_call: NA
j_call: TRBJ2-7
v_call: TRBV29-1
clone_size: NA
cdr3_nt: TGCAGCGTTGAGGAGGGGACGGTTTACGAGCAGTACTTC
cdr3_aa: CSVEEGTVYEQYF

d_call: NA
j_call: TRBJ1-2
v_call: TRBV6-6
clone_size: few
cdr3_nt: TGTGCCAGCAGCCTCGGGCCCGCCGTGAGTGGCTACACCTTC
cdr3_aa: CASSLGPAVSGYTF

d_call: NA
j_call: TRBJ2-7
v_call: TRBV5-4
clone_size: NA
cdr3_nt: TGTGCCAGCAGCTTCCCGGACAGTGGCCACTACGAGCAGTACTTC
cdr3_aa: CASSFPDSGHYEQYF

d_call: NA
j_call: TRBJ2-7
v_call: TRBV2
clone_size: medium-sized
cdr3_nt: TGTGCCAGCAGTGAGGCGAAGCAGTACTTC
cdr3_aa: CASSEAKQYF

d_call: TRBD2
j_call: TRBJ2-4
v_call: TRBV29-1
clone_size: NA
cdr3_nt: TGCAGCGTAGCTGCTAGCGGGGATGGCATTCAGTACTTC
cdr3_aa: CSVAASGDGIQYF

d_call: NA
j_call: TRBJ2-3
v_call: TRBV7-2
clone_size: NA
cdr3_nt: TGTGCCAGCAGCCCCCGGGGCTACACAGATACGCAGTATTTT
cdr3_aa: CASSPRGYTDTQYF

d_call: NA
j_call: TRBJ2-4
v_call: TRBV6-5
clone_size: NA
cdr3_nt: TGTGCCAGCGGCCCGGGTGGGGGCGGCATTCAGTACTTC
cdr3_aa: CASGPGGGGIQYF